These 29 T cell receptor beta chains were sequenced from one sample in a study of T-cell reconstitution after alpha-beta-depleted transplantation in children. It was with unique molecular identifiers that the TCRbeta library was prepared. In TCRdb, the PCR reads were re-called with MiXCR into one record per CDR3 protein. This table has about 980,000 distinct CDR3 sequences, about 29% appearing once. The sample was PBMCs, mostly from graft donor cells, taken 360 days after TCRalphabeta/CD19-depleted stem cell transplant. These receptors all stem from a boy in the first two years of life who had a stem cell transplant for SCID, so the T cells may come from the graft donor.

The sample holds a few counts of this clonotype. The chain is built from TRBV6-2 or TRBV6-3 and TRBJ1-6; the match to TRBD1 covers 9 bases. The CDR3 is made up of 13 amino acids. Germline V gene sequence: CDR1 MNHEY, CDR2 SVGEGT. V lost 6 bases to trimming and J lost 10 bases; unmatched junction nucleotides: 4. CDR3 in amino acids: CASSRTGESPLHF. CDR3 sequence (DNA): TGTGCCAGCAGCCGGACAGGGGAATCACCCCTCCACTTT.

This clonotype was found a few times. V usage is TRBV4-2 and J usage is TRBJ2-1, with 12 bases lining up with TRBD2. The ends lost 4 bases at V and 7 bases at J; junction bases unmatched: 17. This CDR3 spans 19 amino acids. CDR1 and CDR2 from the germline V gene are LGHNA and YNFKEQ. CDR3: CASSRGPTSGGPGMNEQFF. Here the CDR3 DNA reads TGTGCCAGCAGCCGGGGGCCGACTAGCGGGGGCCCCGGAATGAATGAGCAGTTCTTC.

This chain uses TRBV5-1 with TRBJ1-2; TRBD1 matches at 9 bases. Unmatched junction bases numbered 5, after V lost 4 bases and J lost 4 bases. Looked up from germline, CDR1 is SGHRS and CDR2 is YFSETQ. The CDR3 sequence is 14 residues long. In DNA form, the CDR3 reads TGCGCCAGCAGCCCCACGACAGGGGGCTATGGCTACACCTTC. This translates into CASSPTTGGYGYTF. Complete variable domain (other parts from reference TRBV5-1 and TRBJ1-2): KAGVTQTPRYLIKTRGQQVTLSCSPISGHRSVSWYQQTPGQGLQFLFEYFSETQRNKGNFPGRFSGRQFSNSRSEMNVSTLELGDSALYLCASSPTTGGYGYTFGSGTRLTVV.

CDR3 amino acids: CASSHNGGPNQETQYF. CDR3 bases: TGTGCCAGCAGCCACAATGGTGGCCCGAACCAAGAGACCCAGTACTTC. The J gene is TRBJ2-5, the V gene TRBV4-2, with D hard to call. Germline CDR1 reads LGHNA; CDR2 reads YNFKEQ. This CDR3 has 16 amino acids. V was pared by 3 bases and J by 0 bases, with 14 bases between.

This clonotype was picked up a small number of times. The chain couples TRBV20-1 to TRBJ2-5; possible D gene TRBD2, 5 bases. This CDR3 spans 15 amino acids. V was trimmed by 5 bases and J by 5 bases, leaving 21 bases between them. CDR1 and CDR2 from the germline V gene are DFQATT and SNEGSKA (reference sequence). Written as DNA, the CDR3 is TGCAGTGCTCGTTCCCGTCGGGGTGCTATCGAGACCCAGTACTTC. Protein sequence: CSARSRRGAIETQYF.

The CDR3 spells CASSLVRNAQYF. CDR3 nucleotide sequence: TGTGCCAGCAGCTTAGTCAGGAATGCGCAGTATTTT. The chain carries TRBV7-2 and TRBJ2-3; D gene ambiguous. The CDR3 spans 12 residues. V gave up 1 base and J gave up 10 bases, with 9 bases separating them. Per the germline V gene, CDR1 is SGHTA and CDR2 is FQGNSA.

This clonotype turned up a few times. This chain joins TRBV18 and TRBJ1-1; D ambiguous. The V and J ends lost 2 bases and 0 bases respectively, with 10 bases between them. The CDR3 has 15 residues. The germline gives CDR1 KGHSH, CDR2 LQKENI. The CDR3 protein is CASSPVNAMNTEAFF. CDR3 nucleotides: TGTGCCAGCTCACCAGTGAACGCTATGAACACTGAAGCTTTCTTT. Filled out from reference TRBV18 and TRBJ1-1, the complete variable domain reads NAGVMQNPRHLVRRRGQEARLRCSPMKGHSHVYWYRQLPEEGLKFMVYLQKENIIDESGMPKERFSAEFPKEGPSILRIQQVVRGDSAAYFCASSPVNAMNTEAFFGQGTRLTVV.

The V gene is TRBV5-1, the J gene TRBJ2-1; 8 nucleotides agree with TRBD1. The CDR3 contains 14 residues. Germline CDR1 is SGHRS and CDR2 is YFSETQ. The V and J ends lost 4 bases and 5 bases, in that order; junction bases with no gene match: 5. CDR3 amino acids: CASSGDRFHNEQFF. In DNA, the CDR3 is TGCGCCAGCAGCGGGGACAGGTTTCACAATGAGCAGTTCTTC.

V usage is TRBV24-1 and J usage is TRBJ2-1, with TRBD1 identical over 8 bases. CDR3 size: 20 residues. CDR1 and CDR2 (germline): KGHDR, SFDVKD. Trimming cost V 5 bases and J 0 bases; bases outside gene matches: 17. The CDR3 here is CATSGAGTDATGVSYNEQFF. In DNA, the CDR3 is TGTGCCACCAGTGGGGCGGGGACTGACGCGACAGGGGTCTCCTACAATGAGCAGTTCTTC.

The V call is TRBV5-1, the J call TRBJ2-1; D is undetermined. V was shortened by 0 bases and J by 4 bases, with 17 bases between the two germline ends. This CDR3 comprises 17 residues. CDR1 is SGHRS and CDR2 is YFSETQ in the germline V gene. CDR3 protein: CASSLEPGGMTYNEQFF. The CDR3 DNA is TGCGCCAGCAGCTTGGAGCCGGGTGGGATGACTTACAATGAGCAGTTCTTC.

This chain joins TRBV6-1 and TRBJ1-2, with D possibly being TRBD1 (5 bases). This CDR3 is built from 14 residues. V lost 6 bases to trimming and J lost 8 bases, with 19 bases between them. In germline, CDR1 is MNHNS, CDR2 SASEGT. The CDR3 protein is CASSPGRASEGYTF. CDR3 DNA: TGTGCCAGCAGCCCGGGACGGGCGTCTGAGGGCTACACCTTC.

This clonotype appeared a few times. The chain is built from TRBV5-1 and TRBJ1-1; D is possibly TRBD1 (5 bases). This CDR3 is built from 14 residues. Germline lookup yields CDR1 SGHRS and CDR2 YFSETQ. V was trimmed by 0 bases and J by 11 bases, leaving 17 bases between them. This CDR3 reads CASSLAGTGRKAFF. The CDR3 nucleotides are TGCGCCAGCAGCTTGGCCGGGACTGGTCGAAAGGCTTTCTTT. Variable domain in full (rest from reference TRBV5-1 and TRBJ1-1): KAGVTQTPRYLIKTRGQQVTLSCSPISGHRSVSWYQQTPGQGLQFLFEYFSETQRNKGNFPGRFSGRQFSNSRSEMNVSTLELGDSALYLCASSLAGTGRKAFFGQGTRLTVV.

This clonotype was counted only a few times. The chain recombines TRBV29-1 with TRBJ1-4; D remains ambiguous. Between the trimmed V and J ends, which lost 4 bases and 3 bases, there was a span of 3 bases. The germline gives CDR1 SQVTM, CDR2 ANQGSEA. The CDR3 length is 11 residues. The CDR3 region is CSVAANEKLFF. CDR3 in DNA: TGCAGCGTTGCAGCTAATGAAAAACTGTTTTTT.

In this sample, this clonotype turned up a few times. DNA for the CDR3: TGTGCCAGCAGTTACCCGCCCAAGACTAGCGGGGGCCCCCACAGCTCCTACGAGCAGTACTTC. Protein sequence: CASSYPPKTSGGPHSSYEQYF. V gene TRBV6-2 or TRBV6-3 combines with J gene TRBJ2-7; 12 bases are shared with TRBD2. Trimming took 2 bases from V and 0 from J; bases not matched to a gene: 17. Germline V lookup: CDR1 MNHEY, CDR2 SVGEGT. CDR3 size: 21 residues.

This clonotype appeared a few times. This CDR3 is CASSLSLAGGEQFF. CDR3 DNA: TGTGCCAGCAGTTTGTCACTAGCGGGGGGGGAGCAGTTCTTC. V is TRBV12-3 or TRBV12-4 and J is TRBJ2-1; 13 nucleotides match TRBD2. The CDR3 totals 14 residues. The V and J ends lost 3 bases and 10 bases, in that order; junction bases with no gene match: 3.

CDR3 loop: CASSSTGYVGREKLFF. As DNA, the CDR3 is TGCGCCAGCAGCTCGACAGGGTACGTCGGCCGTGAAAAACTGTTTTTT. The chain recombines TRBV5-1 with TRBJ1-4, with 7 bases fitting TRBD1. Germline CDR1 reads SGHRS; CDR2 reads YFSETQ. The V segment lost 3 bases and the J segment 7 bases; nucleotides outside the gene matches: 12. CDR3 length equals 16 residues.

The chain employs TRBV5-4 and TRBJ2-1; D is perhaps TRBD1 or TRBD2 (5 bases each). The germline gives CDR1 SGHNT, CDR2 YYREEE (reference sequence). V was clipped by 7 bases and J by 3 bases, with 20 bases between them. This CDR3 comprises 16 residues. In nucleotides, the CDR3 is TGTGCCAGCTCTCCCTCCCGGGACGTATACTACAATGAGCAGTTCTTC. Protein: CASSPSRDVYYNEQFF.

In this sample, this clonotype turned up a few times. For the CDR3, the DNA is TGTGCCAGCAGTTACGGGGGGGCCATAGATACGCAGTATTTT. It translates to CASSYGGAIDTQYF. This chain uses TRBV6-2 or TRBV6-3 with TRBJ2-3; TRBD2 might be the D (7 bases). CDR1 and CDR2 from the germline V gene are MNHEY and SVGEGT. The CDR3 runs to 14 residues. V was pared by 2 bases and J by 5 bases, with 11 bases between.

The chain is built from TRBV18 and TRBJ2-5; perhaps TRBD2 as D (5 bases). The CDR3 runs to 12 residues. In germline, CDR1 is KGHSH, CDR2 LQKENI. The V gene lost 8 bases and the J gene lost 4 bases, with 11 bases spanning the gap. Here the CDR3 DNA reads TGTGCCAGCCGCCAGGAGGTAGAGACCCAGTACTTC. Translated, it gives CASRQEVETQYF.

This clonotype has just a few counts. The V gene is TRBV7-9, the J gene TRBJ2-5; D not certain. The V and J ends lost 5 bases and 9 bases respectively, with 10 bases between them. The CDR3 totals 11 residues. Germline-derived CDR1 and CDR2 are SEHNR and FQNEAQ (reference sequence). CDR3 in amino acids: CASSQSEAQYF. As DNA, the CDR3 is TGTGCCAGCAGCCAAAGTGAGGCCCAGTACTTC.

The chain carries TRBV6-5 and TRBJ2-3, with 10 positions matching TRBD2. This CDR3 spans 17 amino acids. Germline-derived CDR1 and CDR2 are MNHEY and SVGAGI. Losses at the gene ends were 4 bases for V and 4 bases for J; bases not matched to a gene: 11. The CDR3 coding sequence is TGTGCCAGCAGTTCCCAACGCAGCGGGGGGGAGTCAGATACGCAGTATTTT. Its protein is CASSSQRSGGESDTQYF.

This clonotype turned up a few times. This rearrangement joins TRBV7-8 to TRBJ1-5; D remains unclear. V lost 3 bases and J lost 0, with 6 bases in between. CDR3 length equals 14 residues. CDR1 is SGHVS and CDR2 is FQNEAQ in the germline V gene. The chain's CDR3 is CASSFIGSNQPQHF. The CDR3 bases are TGTGCCAGCAGCTTTATTGGTAGCAATCAGCCCCAGCATTTT.

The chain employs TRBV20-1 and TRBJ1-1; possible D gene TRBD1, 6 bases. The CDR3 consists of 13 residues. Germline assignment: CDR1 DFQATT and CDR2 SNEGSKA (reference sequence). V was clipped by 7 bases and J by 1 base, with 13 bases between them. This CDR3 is CSVVRGKNTEAFF. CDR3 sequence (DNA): TGCAGTGTGGTAAGGGGGAAGAACACTGAAGCTTTCTTT.

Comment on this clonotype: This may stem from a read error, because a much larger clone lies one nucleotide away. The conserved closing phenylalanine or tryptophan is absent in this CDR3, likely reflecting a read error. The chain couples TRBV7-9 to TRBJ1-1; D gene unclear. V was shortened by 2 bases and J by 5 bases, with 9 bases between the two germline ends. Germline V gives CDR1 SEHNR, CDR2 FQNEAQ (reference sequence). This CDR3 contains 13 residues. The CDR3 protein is CASSLNSVTEAFC. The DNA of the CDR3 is TGTGCCAGCAGCTTAAATTCCGTGACTGAAGCTTTCTGT.

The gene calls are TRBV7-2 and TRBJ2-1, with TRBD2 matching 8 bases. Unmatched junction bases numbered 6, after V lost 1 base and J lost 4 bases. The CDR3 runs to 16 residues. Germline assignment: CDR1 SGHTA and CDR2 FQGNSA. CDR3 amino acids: CASSLEGQRGYNEQFF. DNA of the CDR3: TGTGCCAGCAGCTTAGAGGGCCAGCGGGGGTACAATGAGCAGTTCTTC.

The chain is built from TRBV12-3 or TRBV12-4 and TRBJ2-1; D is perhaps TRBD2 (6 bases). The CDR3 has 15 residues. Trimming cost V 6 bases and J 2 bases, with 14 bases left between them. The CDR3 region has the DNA TGTGCCAGCAGCAACCGGGGCGGGGCCTACAATGAGCAGTTCTTC. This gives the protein CASSNRGGAYNEQFF.

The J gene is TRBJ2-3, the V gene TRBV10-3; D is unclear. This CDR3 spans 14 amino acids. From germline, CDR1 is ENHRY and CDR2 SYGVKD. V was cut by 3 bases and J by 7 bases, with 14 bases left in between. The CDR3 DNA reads TGTGCCATCAGTGACTCACCAGGACGAAATACGCAGTATTTT. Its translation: CAISDSPGRNTQYF.

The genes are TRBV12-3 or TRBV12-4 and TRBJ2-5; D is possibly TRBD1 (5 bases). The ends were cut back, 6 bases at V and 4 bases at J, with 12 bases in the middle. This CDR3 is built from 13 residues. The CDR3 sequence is CASSPGIPETQYF. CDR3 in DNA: TGTGCCAGCAGCCCAGGGATCCCAGAGACCCAGTACTTC.

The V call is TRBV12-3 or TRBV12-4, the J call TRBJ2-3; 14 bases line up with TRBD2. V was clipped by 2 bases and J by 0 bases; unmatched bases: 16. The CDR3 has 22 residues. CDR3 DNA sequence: TGTGCCAGCAGTTTAAATTGGGGACTAGCGGGGGAACGCGTTTATAGCACAGATACGCAGTATTTT. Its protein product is CASSLNWGLAGERVYSTDTQYF.